What follows is one T cell receptor beta chain and its context. Its antigen is as yet unknown. This entry comes from a study of vaccination effects on CD4 cells after COVID-19. Background on the study: Samples collected post-vaccine were obtained a median of 72 days after the second dose.

The data were produced by immunoSEQ multiplex PCR, yet TCRdb's version contains in-frame clones alone and is incomplete. Among tens of thousands of clones listed, about two thirds were seen once. The germline CDR1 and CDR2 sequences are SGHDT and YYEEEE. The V gene lost 2 bases and the J gene lost 2 bases, with 14 bases spanning the gap. The CDR3 has 16 amino acids. After expansion with viral peptide pools in the ViraFEST assay, antigen-specific CD4+ T cells were sequenced. Once cultured for roughly ten days, the cells underwent separation to obtain CD4+ T cells. Two doses of BNT162b2 or mRNA-1273 vaccine were administered to participants. None of these healthy vaccinees had been infected with SARS-CoV-2 before vaccination. A few million PBMC were placed in each well, which was supplemented with approximately 9.2 IU/ml IL-2 and 10 ug/ml peptides. Days 3 and 7 were when half the medium was replaced with IL-2 medium.

The material sequenced was CD4+ T cells from PBMCs cultured with SARS-CoV-2 spike peptides, taken after COVID-19 vaccination. This rearrangement joins TRBV5-6 to TRBJ1-3, with D possibly TRBD1 on 5 matching bases. The TCR was taken from a human donor who received a COVID-19 vaccine. The chain's CDR3 is CASSFQGTVPGNTIYF. CDR3 coding DNA: TGTGCCAGCAGCTTCCAGGGTACGGTTCCTGGAAACACCATATATTTT.